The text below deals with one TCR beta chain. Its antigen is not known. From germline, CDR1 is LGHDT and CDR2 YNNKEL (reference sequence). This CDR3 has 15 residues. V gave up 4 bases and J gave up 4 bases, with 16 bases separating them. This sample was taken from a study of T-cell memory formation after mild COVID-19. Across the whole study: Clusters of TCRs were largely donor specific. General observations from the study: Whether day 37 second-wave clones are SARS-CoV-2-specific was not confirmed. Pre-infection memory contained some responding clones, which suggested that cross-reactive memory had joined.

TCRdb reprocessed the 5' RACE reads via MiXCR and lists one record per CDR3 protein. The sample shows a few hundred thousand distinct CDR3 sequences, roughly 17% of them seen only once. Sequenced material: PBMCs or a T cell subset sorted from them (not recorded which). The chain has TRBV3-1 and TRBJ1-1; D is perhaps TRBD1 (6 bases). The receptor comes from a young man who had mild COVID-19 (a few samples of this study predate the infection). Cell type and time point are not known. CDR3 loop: CASSRNRRGATEAFF. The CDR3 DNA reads TGTGCCAGCAGCCGAAACAGGAGGGGGGCCACTGAAGCTTTCTTT.